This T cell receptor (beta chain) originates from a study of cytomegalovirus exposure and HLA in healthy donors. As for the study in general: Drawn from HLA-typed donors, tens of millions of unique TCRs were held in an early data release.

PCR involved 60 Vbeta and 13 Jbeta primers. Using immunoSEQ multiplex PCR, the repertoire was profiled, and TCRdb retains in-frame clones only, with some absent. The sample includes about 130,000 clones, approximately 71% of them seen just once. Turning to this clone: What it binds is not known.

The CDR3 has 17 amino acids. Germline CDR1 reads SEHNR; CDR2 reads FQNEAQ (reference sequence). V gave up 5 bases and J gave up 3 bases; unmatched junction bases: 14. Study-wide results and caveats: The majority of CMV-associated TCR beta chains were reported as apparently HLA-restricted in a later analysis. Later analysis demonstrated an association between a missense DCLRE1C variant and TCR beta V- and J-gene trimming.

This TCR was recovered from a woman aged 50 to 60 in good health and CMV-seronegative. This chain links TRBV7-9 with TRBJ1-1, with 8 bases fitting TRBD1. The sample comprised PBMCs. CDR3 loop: CASSPTRDRLGDTEAFF. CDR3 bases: TGTGCCAGCAGCCCAACCCGGGACAGGCTGGGAGACACTGAAGCTTTCTTT.